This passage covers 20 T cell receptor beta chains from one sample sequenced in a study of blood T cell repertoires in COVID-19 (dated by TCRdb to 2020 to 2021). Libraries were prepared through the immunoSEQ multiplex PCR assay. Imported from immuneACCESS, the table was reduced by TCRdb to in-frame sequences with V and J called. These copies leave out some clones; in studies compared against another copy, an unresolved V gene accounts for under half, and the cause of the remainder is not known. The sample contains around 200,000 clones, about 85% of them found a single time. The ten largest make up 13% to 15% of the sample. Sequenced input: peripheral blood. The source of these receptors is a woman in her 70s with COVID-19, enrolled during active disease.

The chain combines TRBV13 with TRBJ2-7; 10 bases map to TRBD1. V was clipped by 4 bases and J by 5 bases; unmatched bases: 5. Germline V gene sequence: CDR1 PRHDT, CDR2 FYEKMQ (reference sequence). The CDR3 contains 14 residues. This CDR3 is CASSSRQGADEQYF. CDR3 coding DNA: TGTGCCAGCAGCTCCCGACAGGGGGCGGACGAGCAGTACTTC.

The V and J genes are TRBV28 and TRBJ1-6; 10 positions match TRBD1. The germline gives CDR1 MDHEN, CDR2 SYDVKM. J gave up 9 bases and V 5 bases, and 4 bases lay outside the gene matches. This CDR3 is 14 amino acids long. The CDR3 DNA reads TGTGCCAGCAGTCAGGGACAGGGGTTTTCACCCCTCCACTTT. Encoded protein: CASSQGQGFSPLHF.

As DNA, the CDR3 is TGTGCCAGCTCACCCCACGGACTAGCGGGGGAGGTAGATGAGCAGTTCTTC. This encodes CASSPHGLAGEVDEQFF. This sequence joins TRBV18 and TRBJ2-1; 13 bases align to TRBD2. Trimming took 3 bases from V and 8 from J; bases not matched to a gene: 10. The CDR3 is 17 residues long. Germline V CDR1 and CDR2: KGHSH, LQKENI.

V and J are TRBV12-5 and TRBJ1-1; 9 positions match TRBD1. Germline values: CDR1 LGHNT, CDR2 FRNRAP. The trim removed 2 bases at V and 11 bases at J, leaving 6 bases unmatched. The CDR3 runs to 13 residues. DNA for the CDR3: TGTGCTAGTGGTTTGACGACAGGGGGGACTGCTTTCTTT. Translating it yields CASGLTTGGTAFF.

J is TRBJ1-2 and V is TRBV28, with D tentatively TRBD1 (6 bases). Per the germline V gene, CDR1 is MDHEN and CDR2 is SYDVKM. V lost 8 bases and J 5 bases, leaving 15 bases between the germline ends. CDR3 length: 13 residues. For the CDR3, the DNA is TGTGCCAGCCGCTCCGGGACAAGATATGGCTACACCTTC. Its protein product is CASRSGTRYGYTF.

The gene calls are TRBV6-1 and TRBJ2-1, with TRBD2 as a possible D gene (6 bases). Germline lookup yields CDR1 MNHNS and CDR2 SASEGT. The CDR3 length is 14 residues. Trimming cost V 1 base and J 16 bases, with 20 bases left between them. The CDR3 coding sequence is TGTGCCAGCAGTGAAGACCCTGCCGGGACTTCTGTATTCTTC. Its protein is CASSEDPAGTSVFF.

CDR3 in amino acids: CASSQEEGETQYF. The CDR3 DNA is TGTGCCAGCAGCCAAGAGGAGGGAGAGACCCAGTACTTC. The rearrangement uses TRBV14 and TRBJ2-7; perhaps TRBD2 as D (6 bases). Matching the DNA end better, TRBJ2-5 makes the J call doubtful. CDR1 is SGHDN and CDR2 is FVKESK in the germline V gene. This CDR3 region has 13 residues.

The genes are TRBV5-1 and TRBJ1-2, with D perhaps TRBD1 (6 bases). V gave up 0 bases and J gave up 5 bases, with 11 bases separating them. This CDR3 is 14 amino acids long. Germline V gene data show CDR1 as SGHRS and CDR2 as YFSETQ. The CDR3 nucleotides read TGCGCCAGCAGCTTGGGCTGGGGGCTTTATGGCTACACCTTC. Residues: CASSLGWGLYGYTF.

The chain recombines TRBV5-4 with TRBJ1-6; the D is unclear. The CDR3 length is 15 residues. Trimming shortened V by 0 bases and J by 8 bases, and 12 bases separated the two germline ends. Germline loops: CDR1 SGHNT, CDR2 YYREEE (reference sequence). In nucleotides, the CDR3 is TGTGCCAGCAGCTTGGGGAGTGAGAAGGATTCACCCCTCCACTTT. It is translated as CASSLGSEKDSPLHF.

This CDR3 is CSVGLAGRISSSEQFF. The DNA for the CDR3 is TGCAGCGTTGGACTAGCGGGTAGGATTAGTTCAAGTGAGCAGTTCTTC. This chain uses TRBV29-1 with TRBJ2-1, with TRBD2 matching over 10 bases. CDR1 and CDR2 (germline): SQVTM, ANQGSEA. V lost 4 bases, J lost 9 bases, and 15 bases stayed unmatched. The CDR3 covers 16 residues.

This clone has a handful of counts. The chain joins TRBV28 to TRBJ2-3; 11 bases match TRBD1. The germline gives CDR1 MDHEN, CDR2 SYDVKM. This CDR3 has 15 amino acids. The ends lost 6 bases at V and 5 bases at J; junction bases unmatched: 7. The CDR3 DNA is TGTGCCAGCAGCCCGGACAGGGGGCGAGGAGATACGCAGTATTTT. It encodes CASSPDRGRGDTQYF.

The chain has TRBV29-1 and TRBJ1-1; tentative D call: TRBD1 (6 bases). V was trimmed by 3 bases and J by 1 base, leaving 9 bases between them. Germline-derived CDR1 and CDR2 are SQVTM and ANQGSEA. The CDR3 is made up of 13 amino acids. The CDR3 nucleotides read TGCAGCGTTGACCTACAGGGGAACACTGAAGCTTTCTTT. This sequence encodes CSVDLQGNTEAFF.

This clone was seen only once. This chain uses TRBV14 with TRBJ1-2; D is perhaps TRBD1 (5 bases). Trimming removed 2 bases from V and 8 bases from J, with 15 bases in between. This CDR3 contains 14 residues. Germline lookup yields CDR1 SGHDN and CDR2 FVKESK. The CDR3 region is CASSQLQALVGYTF. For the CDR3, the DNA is TGTGCCAGCAGCCAACTACAGGCCCTGGTGGGCTACACCTTC.

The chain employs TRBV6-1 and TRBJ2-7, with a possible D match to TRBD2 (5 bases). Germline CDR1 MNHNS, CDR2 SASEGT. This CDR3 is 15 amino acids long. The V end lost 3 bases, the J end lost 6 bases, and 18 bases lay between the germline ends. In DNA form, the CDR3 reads TGTGCCAGCAGTGATCTAGCTTTGGGGAAGCGCGAGCAGTACTTC. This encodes CASSDLALGKREQYF.

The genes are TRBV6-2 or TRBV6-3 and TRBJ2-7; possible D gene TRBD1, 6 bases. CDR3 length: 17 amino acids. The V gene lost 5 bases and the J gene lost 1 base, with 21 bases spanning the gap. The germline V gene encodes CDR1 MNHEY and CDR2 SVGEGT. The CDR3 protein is CASSPAEPTGESYEQYV. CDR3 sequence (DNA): TGTGCCAGCAGTCCCGCAGAACCGACAGGTGAATCCTACGAGCAGTACGTC.

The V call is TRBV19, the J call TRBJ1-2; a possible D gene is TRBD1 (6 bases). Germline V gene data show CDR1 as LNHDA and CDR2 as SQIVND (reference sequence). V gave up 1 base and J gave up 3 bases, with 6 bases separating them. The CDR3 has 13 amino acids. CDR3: CASSIGTDYGYTF. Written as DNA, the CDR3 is TGTGCCAGTAGTATAGGGACAGACTATGGCTACACCTTC.

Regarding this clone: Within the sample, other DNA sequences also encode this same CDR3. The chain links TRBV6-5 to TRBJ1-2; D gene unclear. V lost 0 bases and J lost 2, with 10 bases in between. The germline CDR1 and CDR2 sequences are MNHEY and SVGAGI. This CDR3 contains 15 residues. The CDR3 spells CASSYSRPENYGYTF. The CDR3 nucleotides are TGTGCCAGCAGTTACTCGAGGCCCGAGAACTATGGCTACACCTTC.

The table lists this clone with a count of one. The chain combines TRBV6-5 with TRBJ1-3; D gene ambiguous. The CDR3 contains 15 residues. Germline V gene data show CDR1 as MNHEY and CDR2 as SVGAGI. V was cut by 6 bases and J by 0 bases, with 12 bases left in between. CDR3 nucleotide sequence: TGTGCCAGCAGCCGGGGTAGCCTCTCTGGAAACACCATATATTTT. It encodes CASSRGSLSGNTIYF.

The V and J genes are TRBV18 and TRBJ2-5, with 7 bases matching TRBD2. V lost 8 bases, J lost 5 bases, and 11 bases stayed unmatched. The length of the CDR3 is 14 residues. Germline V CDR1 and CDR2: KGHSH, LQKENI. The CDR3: CASPTSTGGETQYF. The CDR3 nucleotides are TGTGCCAGCCCGACTAGCACCGGGGGGGAGACCCAGTACTTC.

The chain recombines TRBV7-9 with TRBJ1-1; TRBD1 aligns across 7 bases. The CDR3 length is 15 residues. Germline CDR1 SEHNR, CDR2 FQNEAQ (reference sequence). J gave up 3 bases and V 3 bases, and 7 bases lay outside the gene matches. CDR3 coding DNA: TGTGCCAGCAGCTTTTCCGGGACAGATGACACTGAAGCTTTCTTT. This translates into CASSFSGTDDTEAFF.